The subject of this entry is one TCR beta chain. This sample is part of a study of blood T cell repertoires in COVID-19. In the study overall: Samples came from the United States, Italy and Spain, spanning acute and convalescent COVID-19.

Germline V lookup: CDR1 SEHNR, CDR2 FQNEAQ (reference sequence). The V and J ends lost 3 bases and 0 bases respectively, with 6 bases between them. The CDR3 consists of 13 residues. Participants' own reports of clinical history determined their cohort assignment. Cohort 3 donors were reported recovered after two negative PCRs, clearance, or symptom resolution. Profiling relied on immunoSEQ multiplex PCR, and the TCRdb table lists in-frame clones only, not all of them. Among approximately 100,000 clones listed, 65% to 90% were seen once. This receptor was taken from a woman between 50 and 59 years old who had recovered from COVID-19. Sample: PBMCs or T cells enriched from blood (not recorded which). The rearrangement uses TRBV7-9 and TRBJ2-7; D perhaps matches TRBD1 (6 bases). Written as DNA, the CDR3 is TGTGCCAGCAGCTTGGACAGCTCCTACGAGCAGTACTTC. Its protein product is CASSLDSSYEQYF.